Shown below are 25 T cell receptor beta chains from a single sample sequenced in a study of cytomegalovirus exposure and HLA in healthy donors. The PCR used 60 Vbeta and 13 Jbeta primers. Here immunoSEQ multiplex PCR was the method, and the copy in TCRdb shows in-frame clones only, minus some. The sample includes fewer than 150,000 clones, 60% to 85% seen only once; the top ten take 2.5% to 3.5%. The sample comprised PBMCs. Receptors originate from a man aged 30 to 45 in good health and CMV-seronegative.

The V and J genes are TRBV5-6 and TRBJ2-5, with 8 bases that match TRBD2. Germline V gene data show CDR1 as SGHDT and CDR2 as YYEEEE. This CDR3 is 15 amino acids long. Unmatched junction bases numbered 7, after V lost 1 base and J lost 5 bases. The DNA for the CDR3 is TGTGCCAGCAGCTTGAGATCCGCTAGCGGGGAGACCCAGTACTTC. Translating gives CASSLRSASGETQYF.

In DNA, the CDR3 is TGCAGCGTTGTCAGTTTGAACACTGAAGCTTTCTTT. Encoded protein: CSVVSLNTEAFF. The chain has TRBV29-1 and TRBJ1-1; D unresolved. The ends were cut back, 4 bases at V and 0 bases at J, with 6 bases in the middle. The CDR3 sequence is 12 residues long. The germline gives CDR1 SQVTM, CDR2 ANQGSEA.

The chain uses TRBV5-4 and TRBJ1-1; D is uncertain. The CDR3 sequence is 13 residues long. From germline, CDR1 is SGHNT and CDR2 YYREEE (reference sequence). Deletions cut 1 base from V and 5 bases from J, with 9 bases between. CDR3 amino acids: CASSLTVYTEAFF. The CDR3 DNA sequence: TGTGCCAGCAGCTTGACGGTTTATACTGAAGCTTTCTTT. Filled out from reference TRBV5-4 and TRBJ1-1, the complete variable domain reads ETGVTQSPTHLIKTRGQQVTLRCSSQSGHNTVSWYQQALGQGPQFIFQYYREEENGRGNFPPRFSGLQFPNYSSELNVNALELDDSALYLCASSLTVYTEAFFGQGTRLTVV.

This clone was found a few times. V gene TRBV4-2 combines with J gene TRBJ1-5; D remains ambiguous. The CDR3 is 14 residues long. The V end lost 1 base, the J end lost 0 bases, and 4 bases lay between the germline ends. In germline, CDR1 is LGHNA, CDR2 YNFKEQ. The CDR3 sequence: CASSQVLSNQPQHF. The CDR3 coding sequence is TGTGCCAGCAGCCAAGTTCTTAGCAATCAGCCCCAGCATTTT.

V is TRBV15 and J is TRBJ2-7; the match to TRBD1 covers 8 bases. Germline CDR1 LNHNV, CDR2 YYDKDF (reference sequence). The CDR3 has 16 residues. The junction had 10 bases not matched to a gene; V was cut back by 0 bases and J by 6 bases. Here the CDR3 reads CATSRDLSGGLGEQYF. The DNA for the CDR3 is TGTGCCACCAGCAGAGACCTTTCAGGGGGCTTAGGCGAGCAGTACTTC.

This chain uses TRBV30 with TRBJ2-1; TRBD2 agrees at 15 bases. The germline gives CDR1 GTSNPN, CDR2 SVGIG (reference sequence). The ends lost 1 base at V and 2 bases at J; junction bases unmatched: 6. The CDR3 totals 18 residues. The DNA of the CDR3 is TGTGCCTGGAGTGGCGGACTAGCGGGGGGGCGTCCCTACAATGAGCAGTTCTTC. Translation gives CAWSGGLAGGRPYNEQFF.

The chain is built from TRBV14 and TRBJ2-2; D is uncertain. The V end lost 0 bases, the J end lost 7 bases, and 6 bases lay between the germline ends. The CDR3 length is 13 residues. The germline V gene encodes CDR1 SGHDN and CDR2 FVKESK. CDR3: CASSQDLNGELFF. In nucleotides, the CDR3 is TGTGCCAGCAGCCAAGATCTTAACGGGGAGCTGTTTTTT.

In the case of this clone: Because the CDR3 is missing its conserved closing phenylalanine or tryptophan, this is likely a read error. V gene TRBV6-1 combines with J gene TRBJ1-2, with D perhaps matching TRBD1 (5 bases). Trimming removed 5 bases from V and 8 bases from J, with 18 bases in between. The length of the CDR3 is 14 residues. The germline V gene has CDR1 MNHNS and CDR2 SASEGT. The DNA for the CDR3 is TGTGCCAGCAGTCAGGACAATCGTAAAGCGGGCTACACCGTC. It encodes CASSQDNRKAGYTV.

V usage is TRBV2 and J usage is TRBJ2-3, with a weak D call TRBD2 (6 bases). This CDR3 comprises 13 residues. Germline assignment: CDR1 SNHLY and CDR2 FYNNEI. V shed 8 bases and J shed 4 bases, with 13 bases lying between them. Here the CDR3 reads CASWEDGADTQYF. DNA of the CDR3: TGTGCCAGCTGGGAGGACGGCGCAGATACGCAGTATTTT.

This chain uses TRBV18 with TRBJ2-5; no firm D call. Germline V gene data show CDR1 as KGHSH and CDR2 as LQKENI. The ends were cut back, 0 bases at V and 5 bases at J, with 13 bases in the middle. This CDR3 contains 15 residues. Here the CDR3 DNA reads TGTGCCAGCTCACCACCAATGGGCAGTGCCGAGACCCAGTACTTC. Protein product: CASSPPMGSAETQYF.

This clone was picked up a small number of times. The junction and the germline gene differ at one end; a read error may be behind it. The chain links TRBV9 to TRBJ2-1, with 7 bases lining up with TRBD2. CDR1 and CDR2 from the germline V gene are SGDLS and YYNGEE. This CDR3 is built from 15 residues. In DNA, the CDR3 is TGTGCCACCAGCGAGCGGGGCAGCCCCTACAATGAGCAGTTCTTC. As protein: CATSERGSPYNEQFF. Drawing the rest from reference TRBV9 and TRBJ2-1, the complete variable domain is DSGVTQTPKHLITATGQRVTLRCSPRSGDLSVYWYQQSLDQGLQFLIQYYNGEERAKGNILERFSAQQFPDLHSELNLSSLELGDSALYFCATSERGSPYNEQFFGPGTRLTVL.

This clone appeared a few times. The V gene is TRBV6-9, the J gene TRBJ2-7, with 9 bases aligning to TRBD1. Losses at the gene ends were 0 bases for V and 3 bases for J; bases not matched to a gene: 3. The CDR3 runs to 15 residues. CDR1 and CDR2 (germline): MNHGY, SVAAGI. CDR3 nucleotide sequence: TGTGCCAGCAGTTATTCGGGACAGGGTGGCTACGAGCAGTACTTC. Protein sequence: CASSYSGQGGYEQYF.

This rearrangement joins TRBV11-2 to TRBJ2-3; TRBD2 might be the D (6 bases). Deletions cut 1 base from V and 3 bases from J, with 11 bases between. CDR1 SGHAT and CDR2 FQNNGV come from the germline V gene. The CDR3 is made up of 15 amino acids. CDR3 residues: CASSLGRGDTDTQYF. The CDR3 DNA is TGTGCCAGCAGCTTAGGCCGCGGGGATACAGATACGCAGTATTTT. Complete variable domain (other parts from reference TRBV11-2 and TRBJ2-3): EAGVAQSPRYKIIEKRQSVAFWCNPISGHATLYWYQQILGQGPKLLIQFQNNGVVDDSQLPKDRFSAERLKGVDSTLKIQPAKLEDSAVYLCASSLGRGDTDTQYFGPGTRLTVL.

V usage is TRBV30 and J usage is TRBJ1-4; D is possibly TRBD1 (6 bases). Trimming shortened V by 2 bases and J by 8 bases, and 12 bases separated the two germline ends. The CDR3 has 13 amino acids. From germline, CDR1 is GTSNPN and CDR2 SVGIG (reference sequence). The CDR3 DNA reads TGTGCCTGGAGTACAGGGTTTCGGGAAAAACTGTTTTTT. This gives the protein CAWSTGFREKLFF.

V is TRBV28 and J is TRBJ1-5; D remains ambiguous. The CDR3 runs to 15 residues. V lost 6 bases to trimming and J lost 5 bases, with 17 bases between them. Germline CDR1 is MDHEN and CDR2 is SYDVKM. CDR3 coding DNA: TGTGCCAGCAGACCCGCGCTGGGTGGAGATCAGCCCCAGCATTTT. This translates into CASRPALGGDQPQHF.

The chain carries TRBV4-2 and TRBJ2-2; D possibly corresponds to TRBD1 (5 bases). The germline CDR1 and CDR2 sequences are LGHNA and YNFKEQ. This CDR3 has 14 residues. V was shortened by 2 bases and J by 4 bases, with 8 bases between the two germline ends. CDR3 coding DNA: TGTGCCAGCAGCCAAAGGGGCAGCACCGGGGAGCTGTTTTTT. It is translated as CASSQRGSTGELFF.

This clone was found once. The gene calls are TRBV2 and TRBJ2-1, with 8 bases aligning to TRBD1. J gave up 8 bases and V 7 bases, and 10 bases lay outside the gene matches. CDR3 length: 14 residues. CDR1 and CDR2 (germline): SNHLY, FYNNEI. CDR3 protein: CASTKGQGRYEQFF. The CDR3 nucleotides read TGTGCCAGCACCAAAGGACAGGGACGATATGAGCAGTTCTTC.

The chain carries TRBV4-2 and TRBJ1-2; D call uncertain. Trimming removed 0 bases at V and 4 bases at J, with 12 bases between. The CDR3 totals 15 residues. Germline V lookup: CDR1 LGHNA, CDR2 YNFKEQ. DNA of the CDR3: TGTGCCAGCAGCCAAGATTTCGTGGCAGTCTATGGCTACACCTTC. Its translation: CASSQDFVAVYGYTF.

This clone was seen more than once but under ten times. The CDR3 here is CASSLLGSGGANTQYF. In DNA, the CDR3 is TGTGCCAGCAGCCTTCTGGGGAGCGGGGGGGCAAATACGCAGTATTTT. This chain connects TRBV7-3 to TRBJ2-3; 10 nucleotides line up with TRBD2. The germline V gene encodes CDR1 SGHTA and CDR2 FQGTGA. The CDR3 is 16 residues long. The V segment lost 5 bases and the J segment 7 bases; nucleotides outside the gene matches: 12.

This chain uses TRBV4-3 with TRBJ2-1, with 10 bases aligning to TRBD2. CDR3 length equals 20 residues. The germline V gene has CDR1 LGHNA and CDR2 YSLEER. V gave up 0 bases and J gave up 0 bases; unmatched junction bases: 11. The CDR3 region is CASSQDPALAGTYSYNEQFF. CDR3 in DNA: TGCGCCAGCAGCCAAGATCCGGCACTAGCGGGGACGTACTCCTACAATGAGCAGTTCTTC.

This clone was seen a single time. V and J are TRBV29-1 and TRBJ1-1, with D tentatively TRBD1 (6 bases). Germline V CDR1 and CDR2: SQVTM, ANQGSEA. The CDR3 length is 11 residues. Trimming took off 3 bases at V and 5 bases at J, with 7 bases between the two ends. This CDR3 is CSVEDRTEAFF. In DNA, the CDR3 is TGCAGCGTTGAGGACAGAACTGAAGCTTTCTTT.

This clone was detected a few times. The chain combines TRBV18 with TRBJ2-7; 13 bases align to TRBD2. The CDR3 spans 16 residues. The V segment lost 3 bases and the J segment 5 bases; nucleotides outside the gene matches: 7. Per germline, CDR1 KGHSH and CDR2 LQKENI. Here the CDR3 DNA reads TGTGCCAGCTCACCTACTAGCGGGAGGGCCCTCGACGAGCAGTACTTC. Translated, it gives CASSPTSGRALDEQYF.

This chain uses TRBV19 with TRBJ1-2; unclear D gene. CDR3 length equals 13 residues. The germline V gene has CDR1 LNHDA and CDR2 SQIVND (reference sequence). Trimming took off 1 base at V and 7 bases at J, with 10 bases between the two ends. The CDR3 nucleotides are TGTGCCAGTAGTATAGGGCCTCCTGGTGGCTACACCTTC. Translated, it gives CASSIGPPGGYTF.

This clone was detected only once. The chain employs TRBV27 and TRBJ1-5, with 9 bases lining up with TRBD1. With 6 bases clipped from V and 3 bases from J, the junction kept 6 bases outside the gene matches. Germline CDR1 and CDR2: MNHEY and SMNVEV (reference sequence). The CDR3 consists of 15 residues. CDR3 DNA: TGTGCCAGCAGCCTGGGACAGGGAAACAATCAGCCCCAGCATTTT. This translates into CASSLGQGNNQPQHF.

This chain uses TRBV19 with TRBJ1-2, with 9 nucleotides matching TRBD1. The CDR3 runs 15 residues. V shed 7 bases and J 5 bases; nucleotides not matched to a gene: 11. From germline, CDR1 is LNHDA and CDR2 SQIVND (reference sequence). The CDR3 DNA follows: TGTGCCAGTACCCCACCTGGGACAGGGAATTATGGCTACACCTTC. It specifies CASTPPGTGNYGYTF.